Following are 10 T cell receptor beta chains from one sample sequenced in a study of cytotoxic CD8 clonotypes in ibrutinib-treated CLL. TCRdb's table, derived via immunoSEQ multiplex PCR, lists solely in-frame clones and lacks some. The sample contains tens of thousands of clones, roughly 85% of which appear only once. This material consisted of PBMCs, taken after 24 months of ibrutinib treatment. These receptors were collected from a human donor with chronic lymphocytic leukemia.

This rearrangement joins TRBV30 to TRBJ2-5; 10 positions match TRBD2. The CDR3 runs to 15 residues. Germline V gene sequence: CDR1 GTSNPN, CDR2 SVGIG (reference sequence). The junction had 8 bases not matched to a gene; V was cut back by 2 bases and J by 5 bases. CDR3 region: CAWSNKREGWETQYF. CDR3 nucleotide sequence: TGTGCCTGGAGTAATAAGCGGGAGGGCTGGGAGACCCAGTACTTC.

The genes are TRBV18 and TRBJ2-1, with no clear D. The CDR3 is 15 amino acids. V was pared by 4 bases and J by 0 bases, with 10 bases between. CDR1 is KGHSH, CDR2 LQKENI, per germline. The CDR3 here is CASSLDQSSYNEQFF. The DNA of the CDR3 is TGTGCCAGCTCACTGGATCAGAGCTCCTACAATGAGCAGTTCTTC.

The rearrangement uses TRBV19 and TRBJ2-2, with 11 bases fitting TRBD2. The CDR3 has 16 amino acids. Trimming cost V 8 bases and J 4 bases; bases outside gene matches: 9. Germline CDR1 LNHDA, CDR2 SQIVND (reference sequence). The CDR3 loop is CASEGLAVRVTGELFF. The DNA of the CDR3 is TGTGCCAGTGAGGGACTAGCGGTGCGAGTCACCGGGGAGCTGTTTTTT. The full variable domain, in which reference TRBV19 and TRBJ2-2 provide the parts outside the CDR3, is DGGITQSPKYLFRKEGQNVTLSCEQNLNHDAMYWYRQDPGQGLRLIYYSQIVNDFQKGDIAEGYSVSREKKESFPLTVTSAQKNPTAFYLCASEGLAVRVTGELFFGEGSRLTVL.

For the CDR3, the DNA is TGTGCCTGGAATACAGGGAAAGGGGGGACCGGGGAGCTGTTTTTT. Its protein is CAWNTGKGGTGELFF. The V and J genes are TRBV30 and TRBJ2-2; D possibly uses TRBD1 or TRBD2 (6 bases each). This CDR3 is 15 amino acids long. Germline V gene data show CDR1 as GTSNPN and CDR2 as SVGIG (reference sequence). Trimming stripped 4 bases from V and 5 bases from J, with 17 bases between.

The CDR3 loop is CASSTGQGLTEAFF. The CDR3 DNA reads TGCGCCAGCAGCACCGGACAGGGACTCACTGAAGCTTTCTTT. V and J are TRBV5-1 and TRBJ1-1; 8 positions agree with TRBD1. The germline V gene has CDR1 SGHRS and CDR2 YFSETQ. The CDR3 is made up of 14 amino acids. V lost 4 bases and J lost 4; bases outside the gene matches: 6.

This clone was counted a few times. The rearrangement joins TRBV9 to TRBJ1-4; D is perhaps TRBD1 (5 bases). There are 14 residues in the CDR3. Germline CDR1 SGDLS, CDR2 YYNGEE. Trimming pared 0 bases from V and 3 bases from J, leaving 6 bases between. CDR3 in amino acids: CASSVGGANEKLFF. As DNA, the CDR3 is TGTGCCAGCAGCGTAGGGGGGGCTAATGAAAAACTGTTTTTT.

This sequence joins TRBV30 and TRBJ1-5, with D unclear. Germline loops: CDR1 GTSNPN, CDR2 SVGIG (reference sequence). This CDR3 comprises 14 residues. The V and J ends lost 0 bases and 4 bases respectively, with 10 bases between them. The DNA of the CDR3 is TGTGCCTGGAGTGTAGAGCGGATTAATCAGCCCCAGCATTTT. It specifies CAWSVERINQPQHF.

This sequence joins TRBV30 and TRBJ2-6, with D possibly being TRBD1 (5 bases). Germline V CDR1 and CDR2: GTSNPN, SVGIG (reference sequence). V was cut by 5 bases and J by 4 bases, with 18 bases left in between. The CDR3 runs to 16 residues. CDR3 sequence: CAWSWGHNPGANVLTF. For the CDR3, the DNA is TGTGCCTGGTCCTGGGGCCACAATCCAGGGGCCAACGTCCTGACTTTC. Drawing the rest from reference TRBV30 and TRBJ2-6, the complete variable domain is SQTIHQWPATLVQPVGSPLSLECTVEGTSNPNLYWYRQAAGRGLQLLFYSVGIGQISSEVPQNLSASRPQDRQFILSSKKLLLSDSGFYLCAWSWGHNPGANVLTFGAGSRLTVL.

The genes are TRBV15 and TRBJ1-1, with 11 bases fitting TRBD1. Germline V lookup: CDR1 LNHNV, CDR2 YYDKDF (reference sequence). The CDR3 extends over 15 amino acids. V lost 2 bases to trimming and J lost 6 bases; unmatched junction nucleotides: 5. CDR3 sequence reads: CATSRSGQGASEAFF. The CDR3 DNA reads TGTGCCACCAGCAGATCCGGACAGGGGGCTTCTGAAGCTTTCTTT.

V gene TRBV5-1 combines with J gene TRBJ2-1; 15 nucleotides agree with TRBD2. CDR3 length equals 17 residues. J gave up 6 bases and V 4 bases, and 8 bases lay outside the gene matches. Germline CDR1 SGHRS, CDR2 YFSETQ. The CDR3 spells CASSPRTSGRAGNEQFF. Here the CDR3 DNA reads TGCGCCAGCAGCCCGAGGACTAGCGGGAGGGCCGGCAATGAGCAGTTCTTC.